The following is a T cell receptor beta chain sequence with its context. The time point here: patch test 3, about 24 weeks after DPC sensitization. Treatment of the sample: therapeutic diphenylcyclopropenone sensitization with weekly scalp DPC. Unfractionated whole blood served as the source for total RNA extraction. The data derive from a study of human T cells and chemical hapten exposure. V lost 5 bases and J lost 0, with 23 bases in between. Germline V gene sequence: CDR1 MDHEN, CDR2 SYDVKM. The CDR3 runs 19 residues. TCRdb called the RACE reads again in MiXCR, with one record for every CDR3 protein. The data show some 39,000 distinct CDR3 sequences, 9.5% seen once.

This TCR derives from a man aged 45 to 65 with alopecia areata. Some clones in this sample may be carry-over from other donors' samples. Sequenced material: whole blood, taken in connection with sensitization to the hapten diphenylcyclopropenone (DPC). The chain uses TRBV28 and TRBJ2-4; TRBD1 or TRBD2 may be the D gene (6 bases each). The CDR3 region has the DNA TGTGCCAGCAGTCTCTCCGTTCAAGGGGGGATCCCAGCCAAAAACATTCAGTACTTC. Translated: CASSLSVQGGIPAKNIQYF.